The sample holds many counts of the clone carrying this TCR beta chain. TCR alpha and beta CDR3 regions were amplified from RNA using iRepertoire nested multiplex PCR. TCRdb processed the multiplex PCR reads anew with MiXCR; each CDR3 protein has one entry. Of around 93,000 distinct CDR3 sequences in the sample, roughly 40% were seen once. This record belongs to a study of glioma-infiltrating T cells. CDR1 is SQVTM and CDR2 is ANQGSEA in the germline V gene. V shed 3 bases and J shed 1 base, with 15 bases lying between them. The CDR3 is made up of 15 amino acids. The chain carries TRBV29-1 and TRBJ2-5; D may be TRBD2 (6 bases). The specimen was glioma tissue, nonneoplastic brain tissue, or PBMCs (not recorded which). The sequence was collected from a human donor with low-grade glioma or glioblastoma, undergoing nonglioma brain surgery, or in good health (not recorded which). The CDR3 nucleotides are TGCAGCGTTGATGGGAGGTTGCTAGGCCAAGAGACCCAGTACTTC. This encodes CSVDGRLLGQETQYF.